Below, 15 T cell receptor beta chains from the same sample are listed, as sequenced in a study of neurological immune-mediated disorders. TCRdb independently ran MiXCR on the 5' RACE reads; one entry per CDR3 protein. This sample has roughly 31,000 distinct CDR3 sequences, with about 4.5% found just once. The sample comprised PBMCs. These receptors were obtained from a man between 18 and 35 years old in good health.

V gene TRBV19 combines with J gene TRBJ1-5; D is ambiguous. The length of the CDR3 is 15 residues. Looked up from germline, CDR1 is LNHDA and CDR2 is SQIVND (reference sequence). Trimming removed 5 bases at V and 3 bases at J, with 14 bases between. CDR3 sequence: CASSPDGIYNQPQHF. The DNA of the CDR3 is TGTGCCAGTAGTCCCGACGGAATTTACAATCAGCCCCAGCATTTT.

The rearrangement uses TRBV9 and TRBJ2-7; either TRBD1 or TRBD2 may supply D (5 bases each). CDR3 size: 14 residues. Trimming stripped 4 bases from V and 3 bases from J, with 14 bases between. Germline V gene data show CDR1 as SGDLS and CDR2 as YYNGEE. The CDR3: CASSPRDGDYEQYF. The CDR3 DNA reads TGTGCCAGCAGCCCCCGGGACGGAGACTACGAGCAGTACTTC.

This clonotype has ten or more counts. The rearrangement uses TRBV20-1 and TRBJ2-5; a possible D gene is TRBD2 (5 bases). CDR1 and CDR2 (germline): DFQATT, SNEGSKA (reference sequence). V was shortened by 3 bases and J by 2 bases, with 7 bases between the two germline ends. This CDR3 is built from 12 residues. The CDR3 DNA reads TGCAGTGCTAGGGACTTGCAAGAGACCCAGTACTTC. Translated: CSARDLQETQYF.

This clonotype was counted ten times or more. J is TRBJ1-1 and V is TRBV5-1; 9 bases agree with TRBD1. This CDR3 region has 15 residues. The trim removed 4 bases at V and 4 bases at J, leaving 8 bases unmatched. From germline, CDR1 is SGHRS and CDR2 YFSETQ. CDR3 nucleotides: TGCGCCAGCAGCCCAACGGGACAGGGAGGCACTGAAGCTTTCTTT. Translated: CASSPTGQGGTEAFF. Looking up the rest from reference TRBV5-1 and TRBJ1-1 gives the full variable domain: KAGVTQTPRYLIKTRGQQVTLSCSPISGHRSVSWYQQTPGQGLQFLFEYFSETQRNKGNFPGRFSGRQFSNSRSEMNVSTLELGDSALYLCASSPTGQGGTEAFFGQGTRLTVV.

This clonotype was seen many times. This chain connects TRBV6-2 or TRBV6-3 to TRBJ2-1, with TRBD1 matching over 7 bases. CDR3 length equals 16 residues. Germline CDR1 reads MNHEY; CDR2 reads SVGEGT. J lost 7 bases, V lost 1 base, and 10 bases had no gene match. The chain's CDR3 is CASSYFSDRAGNEQFF. DNA of the CDR3: TGTGCCAGCAGTTACTTCTCCGACAGGGCGGGTAATGAGCAGTTCTTC.

This clonotype was counted ten times or more. The chain recombines TRBV24-1 with TRBJ2-3, with TRBD2 matching over 13 bases. Germline V lookup: CDR1 KGHDR, CDR2 SFDVKD. The CDR3 has 16 residues. Unmatched junction bases numbered 4, after V lost 6 bases and J lost 2 bases. CDR3 loop: CATSRLAGGTTDTQYF. Written as DNA, the CDR3 is TGTGCCACCAGTCGACTAGCGGGGGGTACCACAGATACGCAGTATTTT.

This clonotype was counted at least ten times. This rearrangement joins TRBV5-1 to TRBJ2-1; D could derive from TRBD1 or TRBD2 (6 bases each). Trimming removed 0 bases from V and 5 bases from J, with 12 bases in between. Germline CDR1 SGHRS, CDR2 YFSETQ. The CDR3 consists of 15 residues. In nucleotides, the CDR3 is TGCGCCAGCAGCTTGGGTACGGGGGCCAACAATGAGCAGTTCTTC. This gives the protein CASSLGTGANNEQFF.

This clonotype showed up many times. This sequence joins TRBV10-3 and TRBJ1-4; 11 bases fit TRBD1. The CDR3 has 15 amino acids. Germline CDR1 is ENHRY and CDR2 is SYGVKD. V shed 3 bases, J shed 8 bases, and the junction held 5 bases outside the gene matches. The CDR3 sequence is CAISDPGTGGEKLFF. The CDR3 DNA is TGTGCCATCAGTGACCCCGGGACAGGGGGAGAAAAACTGTTTTTT.

This clonotype was counted at least ten times. V is TRBV3-1 and J is TRBJ2-6, with a possible D match to TRBD1 (6 bases). V was shortened by 6 bases and J by 0 bases, with 18 bases between the two germline ends. The germline V gene encodes CDR1 LGHDT and CDR2 YNNKEL (reference sequence). This CDR3 is built from 18 residues. The CDR3, as DNA: TGTGCCAGCAGACCCGACAGGTCTGATATCTCTGGGGCCAACGTCCTGACTTTC. This sequence encodes CASRPDRSDISGANVLTF.

This clonotype was seen at least ten times. The genes are TRBV20-1 and TRBJ2-7, with 9 bases matching TRBD1. Germline V CDR1 and CDR2: DFQATT, SNEGSKA (reference sequence). Trimming at V came to 8 bases and at J to 2 bases, leaving 7 bases not matched to a gene. The CDR3 sequence is 13 residues long. Written as DNA, the CDR3 is TGCAGTCTAGGGACAGGGCCCACCTACGAGCAGTACTTC. Translating gives CSLGTGPTYEQYF.

There are many counts of this clonotype. The chain joins TRBV29-1 to TRBJ1-1; no firm D call. Germline V gene data show CDR1 as SQVTM and CDR2 as ANQGSEA. The CDR3 extends over 13 amino acids. V was pared by 6 bases and J by 0 bases, with 11 bases between. The CDR3 is CSVSGLLNTEAFF. As DNA, the CDR3 is TGCAGCGTCTCCGGACTCTTGAACACTGAAGCTTTCTTT.

The V call is TRBV20-1, the J call TRBJ2-7; weak D call: TRBD2 (5 bases). This CDR3 comprises 11 residues. V was trimmed by 6 bases and J by 3 bases, leaving 9 bases between them. Germline CDR1 is DFQATT and CDR2 is SNEGSKA (reference sequence). DNA for the CDR3: TGCAGTGCCCCCGGGAACTACGAGCAGTACTTC. Protein sequence: CSAPGNYEQYF.

This clonotype was counted at least ten times. The gene calls are TRBV5-5 and TRBJ2-2; D not certain. Germline V gene lookup returns CDR1 SGHKS and CDR2 YYEKEE (reference sequence). V was clipped by 0 bases and J by 10 bases, with 13 bases between them. The length of the CDR3 is 14 residues. The CDR3 coding sequence is TGTGCCAGCAGCTTGGGTGTAGGGCGTGAGGAGCTGTTTTTT. This translates into CASSLGVGREELFF.

In this sample, this clonotype turned up many times. The chain joins TRBV5-1 to TRBJ2-5; D unresolved. In germline, CDR1 is SGHRS, CDR2 YFSETQ. V was pared by 1 base and J by 4 bases, with 2 bases between. The CDR3 extends over 11 amino acids. This CDR3 is CASSLRETQYF. CDR3 coding DNA: TGCGCCAGCAGCTTGCGAGAGACCCAGTACTTC.

With respect to this clonotype: An end of the junction differs from the germline gene, which may be a read error. This chain links TRBV18 with TRBJ2-1, with D unresolved. CDR1 is KGHSH, CDR2 LQKENI, per germline. The CDR3 is made up of 13 amino acids. CDR3 sequence: CTSSPQDSEEQFF. For the CDR3, the DNA is TGTACCAGCTCACCACAAGACTCAGAAGAGCAGTTCTTC.